Below, 14 T cell receptor beta chains from the same sample are listed, as sequenced in a study of T cells in narcolepsy. TCRdb's table, derived via immunoSEQ multiplex PCR, lists solely in-frame clones and lacks some. The table has about 35,000 clones, less than 90% seen once; the top ten hold around 1.1%. The sequenced material came from memory (CD45RA-) CD4+ T cells from blood. The receptors derive from a human donor in good health.

V and J are TRBV30 and TRBJ2-1, with 8 bases that match TRBD2. Germline assignment: CDR1 GTSNPN and CDR2 SVGIG (reference sequence). The CDR3 is made up of 13 amino acids. Trimming removed 5 bases from V and 9 bases from J; junction bases left unmatched: 9. The CDR3 bases are TGTGCCTGGTCCGGGGGGGCGGCCCCTGAGCAGTTCTTC. As protein: CAWSGGAAPEQFF.

This rearrangement joins TRBV6-6 to TRBJ2-7, with D tentatively TRBD1 (6 bases). V dropped 3 bases and J dropped 5 bases, with 14 bases sitting between them. Germline V lookup: CDR1 MNHNY, CDR2 SVGAGI (reference sequence). The CDR3 is 14 amino acids. This CDR3 reads CASSYNRDVNEQYF. The CDR3 DNA is TGTGCCAGCAGTTATAACAGGGACGTCAACGAGCAGTACTTC.

The CDR3 loop is CAISDPMTGGRAGGEQFF. The CDR3 nucleotides are TGTGCCATCAGTGATCCAATGACGGGCGGGAGGGCCGGGGGTGAGCAGTTCTTC. This chain links TRBV10-3 with TRBJ2-1; 9 positions agree with TRBD2. V was pared by 3 bases and J by 9 bases, with 18 bases of the junction left unmatched. Germline values: CDR1 ENHRY, CDR2 SYGVKD. The CDR3 consists of 18 residues.

This clone was recorded once. The chain joins TRBV9 to TRBJ1-3, with D tentatively TRBD1 (6 bases). The CDR3 contains 18 residues. Trimming cost V 0 bases and J 0 bases, with 16 bases left between them. CDR1 and CDR2 from the germline V gene are SGDLS and YYNGEE. The CDR3 here is CASSVGPGHVNSGNTIYF. The DNA of the CDR3 is TGTGCCAGCAGCGTAGGGCCGGGACACGTAAACTCTGGAAACACCATATATTTT.

This chain uses TRBV19 with TRBJ1-5; D is unclear. This CDR3 has 17 amino acids. Germline V CDR1 and CDR2: LNHDA, SQIVND (reference sequence). The V end lost 3 bases, the J end lost 7 bases, and 22 bases lay between the germline ends. As DNA, the CDR3 is TGTGCCAGTAGTATGTTCGACCCAGCCCAAGGAGGACAGCCCCAGCATTTT. Encoded protein: CASSMFDPAQGGQPQHF.

The chain has TRBV9 and TRBJ2-3, with D uncertain. The CDR3 spans 13 residues. The germline V gene encodes CDR1 SGDLS and CDR2 YYNGEE. V was shortened by 2 bases and J by 6 bases, with 10 bases between the two germline ends. CDR3 sequence: CASSVLGADTQYF. The CDR3 DNA sequence: TGTGCCAGCAGCGTTCTAGGAGCCGATACGCAGTATTTT.

This chain joins TRBV30 and TRBJ1-2; 8 bases line up with TRBD1. The CDR3 spans 15 residues. The V segment lost 0 bases and the J segment 5 bases; nucleotides outside the gene matches: 8. Germline V gene sequence: CDR1 GTSNPN, CDR2 SVGIG (reference sequence). CDR3 DNA: TGTGCCTGGAGTGTAAACACTCAGGGGGCTTATGGCTACACCTTC. Amino acids: CAWSVNTQGAYGYTF.

For this clone: Additional DNA sequences in this sample encode the identical CDR3. The J gene is TRBJ2-5, the V gene TRBV5-1; D might be TRBD1 (6 bases). CDR3 length: 15 amino acids. Trimming stripped 0 bases from V and 5 bases from J, with 14 bases between. Germline CDR1 SGHRS, CDR2 YFSETQ. The CDR3 DNA reads TGCGCCAGCAGCTTGGCGGGGACACTGCAGGAGACCCAGTACTTC. Translating it yields CASSLAGTLQETQYF.

This clone was recorded once. The chain joins TRBV9 to TRBJ2-4; TRBD1 matches at 9 bases. The CDR3 length is 15 residues. In germline, CDR1 is SGDLS, CDR2 YYNGEE. V was clipped by 5 bases and J by 9 bases; unmatched bases: 12. CDR3 coding DNA: TGTGCCAGCAGTAGTAGTTCGGGACAGGGCGGCATTCAGTACTTC. Its protein is CASSSSSGQGGIQYF.

This sequence joins TRBV2 and TRBJ1-5, with TRBD1 identical over 7 bases. Losses at the gene ends were 4 bases for V and 6 bases for J; bases not matched to a gene: 6. CDR3 length equals 14 residues. The germline CDR1 and CDR2 sequences are SNHLY and FYNNEI. CDR3 bases: TGTGCCAGCAGTGCCGGGACAGAAGGTCAGCCCCAGCATTTT. Protein product: CASSAGTEGQPQHF.

J is TRBJ1-4 and V is TRBV5-4, with D tentatively TRBD1 (5 bases). The CDR3 is made up of 14 amino acids. Trimming took 3 bases from V and 11 from J, leaving 17 bases between them. The germline V gene has CDR1 SGHNT and CDR2 YYREEE (reference sequence). The CDR3 nucleotides read TGTGCCAGCAGCTCCGAACGGGGCGAAAGGAAACTGTTTTTT. It is translated as CASSSERGERKLFF.

A few counts support this clone. V gene TRBV5-1 combines with J gene TRBJ1-1; TRBD1 matches 8 bases. Germline V lookup: CDR1 SGHRS, CDR2 YFSETQ. With 3 bases clipped from V and 5 bases from J, the junction kept 9 bases outside the gene matches. The CDR3 is made up of 15 amino acids. CDR3 DNA sequence: TGCGCCAGCAGCTCTCGGACAGGGAATAATACTGAAGCTTTCTTT. Translated, it gives CASSSRTGNNTEAFF.

The J gene is TRBJ1-6, the V gene TRBV9; weak D call: TRBD1 (5 bases). Germline CDR1 and CDR2: SGDLS and YYNGEE. V lost 3 bases, J lost 6 bases, and 10 bases lay in between. The CDR3 sequence is 14 residues long. In DNA form, the CDR3 reads TGTGCCAGCAGCGCGGGACCTACTAATTCACCCCTCCACTTT. Protein sequence: CASSAGPTNSPLHF.

This chain connects TRBV19 to TRBJ1-1; 9 positions agree with TRBD1. Germline CDR1 is LNHDA and CDR2 is SQIVND (reference sequence). CDR3 length equals 16 residues. The V gene end was trimmed by 3 bases and the J gene end by 0 bases; junction bases not matched to a gene: 5. The CDR3 nucleotides read TGTGCCAGTAGTATCGGGACAGGGACCTTGAACACTGAAGCTTTCTTT. Residues: CASSIGTGTLNTEAFF.